This T cell receptor (beta chain) was identified in a study of T-cell reconstitution after alpha-beta-depleted transplantation in children. The study, taken as a whole, reports: Alpha-beta T cells present about two months after transplant were reported to originate from several hundred expanded graft clones.

Remarks on this clonotype: Its antigen is not identified.

As it was prepared, the TCRbeta library received unique molecular identifiers. Using its own MiXCR run on the PCR reads, TCRdb lists one record per CDR3 protein. Here the sample spans roughly 570,000 distinct CDR3 sequences, 27% being singletons. CDR3 size: 13 residues. The V and J ends lost 0 bases and 1 base respectively, with 6 bases between them. The germline CDR1 and CDR2 sequences are SQVTM and ANQGSEA. This clonotype was obtained from a boy under two years old with Wiskott-Aldrich syndrome, due to receive a stem cell transplant. The sample here was PBMCs, taken before TCRalphabeta/CD19-depleted stem cell transplant. The V call is TRBV29-1, the J call TRBJ2-5; D unresolved. Written as DNA, the CDR3 is TGCAGCGTTGAAGACTGGTCCCAAGAGACCCAGTACTTC. Residues: CSVEDWSQETQYF.